The 31 T cell receptor beta chains given below trace back to one sample, sequenced in a study of cytomegalovirus exposure and HLA in healthy donors (TCRdb year 2017). Libraries were built with the immunoSEQ multiplex PCR assay. A mixture of 60 forward primers for TCR Vbeta segments and 13 reverse primers for TCR Jbeta segments was used in the multiplex PCR. TCRdb provides this immuneACCESS table in a form limited to in-frame rearrangements. Some clones are lacking; in checked studies, under half of them reflect an unresolved V gene, and why the rest are absent is not known. Here the sample has 150,000 to 200,000 clones; roughly 80% occur a single time. The top ten clonotypes cover 2.4% of the sample. The specimen sequenced was PBMCs. The origin of the receptors is a male donor in good health and CMV-seronegative.

The chain joins TRBV15 to TRBJ2-3; 7 bases fit TRBD2. V lost 3 bases, J lost 1 base, and 4 bases stayed unmatched. The CDR3 is 15 amino acids. Germline V gene sequence: CDR1 LNHNV, CDR2 YYDKDF (reference sequence). CDR3: CATSRVGRGTDTQYF. The CDR3 DNA reads TGTGCCACCAGCAGGGTAGGGAGGGGCACAGATACGCAGTATTTT.

J is TRBJ1-5 and V is TRBV7-9; a possible D gene is TRBD1 (5 bases). Trimming removed 4 bases at V and 11 bases at J, with 15 bases between. The CDR3 consists of 13 residues. CDR1 SEHNR and CDR2 FQNEAQ come from the germline V gene (reference sequence). CDR3 sequence: CASSSGMGRTQHF. DNA of the CDR3: TGTGCCAGCAGCTCAGGAATGGGGCGAACCCAGCATTTT.

This clone has only a few counts. The rearrangement joins TRBV4-3 to TRBJ2-6, with 7 bases matching TRBD1. Germline CDR1 is LGHNA and CDR2 is YSLEER. The CDR3 loop spans 16 amino acids. Losses at the gene ends were 0 bases for V and 2 bases for J; bases not matched to a gene: 1. CDR3 sequence reads: CASSQEQGTGANVLTF. The CDR3 DNA reads TGCGCCAGCAGCCAAGAACAGGGGACTGGGGCCAACGTCCTGACTTTC.

This rearrangement joins TRBV10-3 to TRBJ2-3; weak D call: TRBD2 (7 bases). Germline CDR1 is ENHRY and CDR2 is SYGVKD. This CDR3 is 13 amino acids long. V gave up 9 bases and J gave up 3 bases, with 13 bases separating them. Written as DNA, the CDR3 is TGTGCCATGAGGGGGGGGCGAACAGATACGCAGTATTTT. Its protein is CAMRGGRTDTQYF.

V is TRBV28 and J is TRBJ1-1; TRBD1 matches at 10 bases. This CDR3 is built from 14 residues. After removal of 7 bases from V and 6 bases from J, the junction contained 8 bases not matched to a gene. Germline assignment: CDR1 MDHEN and CDR2 SYDVKM. The DNA for the CDR3 is TGTGCCAGCAACCCCGGGACAGGGGTTCCTGAAGCTTTCTTT. The encoded protein is CASNPGTGVPEAFF.

The genes are TRBV6-1 and TRBJ2-7, with 9 bases aligning to TRBD1. The length of the CDR3 is 13 residues. With V trimmed by 8 bases and J by 10 bases, 12 bases remained unmatched. Germline V gene data show CDR1 as MNHNS and CDR2 as SASEGT. The CDR3: CASVLGGQGTQYF. The CDR3 DNA sequence: TGTGCCAGCGTCCTGGGGGGACAGGGAACTCAGTACTTC.

Worth noting for this clone: Other DNA sequences within the sample encode an identical CDR3. This chain links TRBV27 with TRBJ1-2, with D possibly TRBD1 on 6 matching bases. Germline CDR1 is MNHEY and CDR2 is SMNVEV (reference sequence). V lost 2 bases, J lost 4 bases, and 8 bases lay in between. The CDR3 has 13 amino acids. The CDR3 coding sequence is TGTGCCAGCAGTTTAGGGGGCGGCTATGGCTACACCTTC. Its translation: CASSLGGGYGYTF.

The chain recombines TRBV5-5 with TRBJ2-1; 11 bases match TRBD2. Unmatched junction bases numbered 5, after V lost 0 bases and J lost 9 bases. Germline-derived CDR1 and CDR2 are SGHKS and YYEKEE (reference sequence). CDR3 length: 15 residues. CDR3 nucleotides: TGTGCCAGCAGCTTGGTTAGCGGGGGGGCTGTTGAGCAGTTCTTC. Translating it yields CASSLVSGGAVEQFF.

The V gene is TRBV7-9, the J gene TRBJ1-1, with TRBD1 identical over 7 bases. V lost 2 bases to trimming and J lost 7 bases; unmatched junction nucleotides: 4. Germline values: CDR1 SEHNR, CDR2 FQNEAQ (reference sequence). There are 13 residues in the CDR3. DNA for the CDR3: TGTGCCAGCAGCTTACCCGACAGGGATGAAGCTTTCTTT. Protein sequence: CASSLPDRDEAFF.

The chain combines TRBV15 with TRBJ1-6; TRBD1 agrees at 9 bases. Per germline, CDR1 LNHNV and CDR2 YYDKDF (reference sequence). The CDR3 covers 14 residues. V dropped 5 bases and J dropped 9; count of bases not matched to a gene: 5. CDR3 nucleotides: TGTGCCACCAGCCTCGGGACAGGGAGTTCACCCCTCCACTTT. Translated: CATSLGTGSSPLHF.

The V gene is TRBV4-3, the J gene TRBJ2-6; the D gene is possibly TRBD1 (6 bases). This CDR3 region has 18 residues. Germline loops: CDR1 LGHNA, CDR2 YSLEER. Trimming left V 0 bases short and J 0 bases short, with 12 bases between. The CDR3 bases are TGCGCCAGCAGCCAAGAGTGGGGGCCCCTCTCTGGGGCCAACGTCCTGACTTTC. Amino acid sequence: CASSQEWGPLSGANVLTF.

The chain has TRBV30 and TRBJ2-5; D is perhaps TRBD2 (5 bases). Looked up from germline, CDR1 is GTSNPN and CDR2 is SVGIG (reference sequence). The CDR3 runs 13 residues. The V end was cut by 2 bases, the J end by 0 bases, with 7 bases between. The CDR3 DNA follows: TGTGCCTGGAGTCCCGGGGACCAAGAGACCCAGTACTTC. Its protein is CAWSPGDQETQYF.

The chain combines TRBV18 with TRBJ2-7; D possibly corresponds to TRBD1 (6 bases). Trimming took 0 bases from V and 0 from J, leaving 9 bases between them. The length of the CDR3 is 15 residues. The germline gives CDR1 KGHSH, CDR2 LQKENI. The CDR3 sequence is CASSPPGTPSYEQYF. The CDR3 nucleotides are TGTGCCAGCTCACCACCAGGGACACCCTCCTACGAGCAGTACTTC.

This rearrangement joins TRBV6-1 to TRBJ2-2; D call uncertain. The CDR3 runs to 16 residues. V gave up 0 bases and J gave up 2 bases, with 10 bases separating them. Germline V CDR1 and CDR2: MNHNS, SASEGT. The CDR3 is CASSEAVWANTGELFF. CDR3 bases: TGTGCCAGCAGTGAAGCCGTGTGGGCAAACACCGGGGAGCTGTTTTTT.

The genes are TRBV10-3 and TRBJ1-2; 12 bases map to TRBD1. Germline CDR1 and CDR2: ENHRY and SYGVKD. The CDR3 covers 14 residues. The junction had 7 bases not matched to a gene; V was cut back by 7 bases and J by 7 bases. DNA of the CDR3: TGTGCCATCACTCCGGGACAGGGGGCGATTGGCTACACCTTC. Translated, it gives CAITPGQGAIGYTF.

V and J are TRBV5-1 and TRBJ2-2, with D possibly being TRBD1 (5 bases). The CDR3 sequence is 18 residues long. Trimming took off 4 bases at V and 4 bases at J, with 23 bases between the two ends. Germline-derived CDR1 and CDR2 are SGHRS and YFSETQ. The chain's CDR3 is CASSHLGAPIGGTGELFF. CDR3 bases: TGCGCCAGCAGCCACTTAGGGGCGCCAATTGGTGGCACCGGGGAGCTGTTTTTT.

Comment on this clone: A read error may produce the germline difference seen at one junction end. The chain couples TRBV15 to TRBJ2-7; 13 bases are shared with TRBD2. From germline, CDR1 is LNHNV and CDR2 YYDKDF (reference sequence). The CDR3 sequence is 12 residues long. The CDR3 nucleotides are TGTGCCACCAGCAGACCCGGGACTAGCGGGATATTC. Protein product: CATSRPGTSGIF.

The J gene is TRBJ2-7, the V gene TRBV11-3, with 7 bases that match TRBD1. The CDR3 extends over 18 amino acids. Germline CDR1 is SGHNT and CDR2 is YENEEA. V dropped 1 base and J dropped 2; count of bases not matched to a gene: 14. For the CDR3, the DNA is TGTGCCAGCAGCTTAGCCCCGGGGACAGACATCTCGCCCTACGAGCAGTACTTC. Translating gives CASSLAPGTDISPYEQYF.

This chain connects TRBV4-3 to TRBJ2-5; 9 nucleotides line up with TRBD2. The V and J ends lost 0 bases and 0 bases, in that order; junction bases with no gene match: 5. Germline CDR1 reads LGHNA; CDR2 reads YSLEER. CDR3 length: 17 amino acids. This chain's CDR3 is CASSQDLSGGYQETQYF. The CDR3 region has the DNA TGCGCCAGCAGCCAAGATTTAAGCGGGGGGTACCAAGAGACCCAGTACTTC.

This chain uses TRBV7-2 with TRBJ2-1; 15 nucleotides agree with TRBD2. The length of the CDR3 is 18 residues. Per the germline V gene, CDR1 is SGHTA and CDR2 is FQGNSA. Losses at the gene ends were 2 bases for V and 8 bases for J; bases not matched to a gene: 10. CDR3 sequence: CASSLQHQGLAGGHEQFF. DNA of the CDR3: TGTGCCAGCAGCTTACAACACCAGGGACTAGCGGGAGGTCATGAGCAGTTCTTC.

The chain couples TRBV4-1 to TRBJ2-2, with D possibly being TRBD2 (6 bases). Trimming took off 3 bases at V and 3 bases at J, with 14 bases between the two ends. CDR1 is MGHRA and CDR2 is YSYEKL in the germline V gene. The length of the CDR3 is 16 residues. This CDR3 reads CASSHEAGYDTGELFF. The CDR3 DNA reads TGCGCCAGCAGCCATGAAGCGGGTTATGACACCGGGGAGCTGTTTTTT.

The chain couples TRBV7-2 to TRBJ2-1; D gene ambiguous. This CDR3 is 13 amino acids long. The germline gives CDR1 SGHTA, CDR2 FQGNSA. Deletions cut 5 bases from V and 2 bases from J, with 7 bases between. The DNA for the CDR3 is TGTACCAGCAGCGCGCGTACCTACAATGAGCAGTTCTTC. It translates to CTSSARTYNEQFF. The variable domain in full, with the rest retrieved from reference TRBV7-2 and TRBJ2-1, is GAGVSQSPSNKVTEKGKDVELRCDPISGHTALYWYRQSLGQGLEFLIYFQGNSAPDKSGLPSDRFSAERTGGSVSTLTIQRTQQEDSAVYLCTSSARTYNEQFFGPGTRLTVL.

The gene calls are TRBV27 and TRBJ1-2, with D tentatively TRBD1 (5 bases). Trimming pared 6 bases from V and 8 bases from J, leaving 25 bases between. Germline-derived CDR1 and CDR2 are MNHEY and SMNVEV (reference sequence). CDR3 length equals 16 residues. CDR3 protein: CASRGGEYRPRFGYTF. CDR3 in DNA: TGTGCCAGCAGGGGGGGGGAGTATAGACCCAGGTTCGGCTACACCTTC.

This chain uses TRBV5-1 with TRBJ2-7, with D perhaps matching TRBD1 (5 bases). Trimming took 0 bases from V and 3 from J, leaving 7 bases between them. The CDR3 is made up of 13 amino acids. The germline V gene has CDR1 SGHRS and CDR2 YFSETQ. CDR3 in amino acids: CASSLEGFYEQYF. The CDR3 coding sequence is TGCGCCAGCAGCTTGGAGGGGTTCTACGAGCAGTACTTC.

This clone came up once. This chain uses TRBV19 with TRBJ1-2; 9 bases map to TRBD1. This CDR3 is 12 amino acids long. CDR1 LNHDA and CDR2 SQIVND come from the germline V gene (reference sequence). Trimming cost V 7 bases and J 6 bases; bases outside gene matches: 3. CDR3 in amino acids: CASNHRGHGYTF. CDR3 nucleotides: TGTGCCAGTAACCACAGGGGGCATGGCTACACCTTC. Based on the CDR3 plus reference TRBV19 and TRBJ1-2, the full variable domain is DGGITQSPKYLFRKEGQNVTLSCEQNLNHDAMYWYRQDPGQGLRLIYYSQIVNDFQKGDIAEGYSVSREKKESFPLTVTSAQKNPTAFYLCASNHRGHGYTFGSGTRLTVV.

This clone was found a few times. The J gene is TRBJ2-3, the V gene TRBV4-1; 12 nucleotides agree with TRBD2. After removal of 4 bases from V and 3 bases from J, the junction contained 2 bases not matched to a gene. Looked up from germline, CDR1 is MGHRA and CDR2 is YSYEKL. CDR3 size: 15 residues. The CDR3 here is CASSPTSGRTDTQYF. DNA of the CDR3: TGCGCCAGCAGCCCTACTAGCGGGAGGACAGATACGCAGTATTTT.

The rearrangement uses TRBV15 and TRBJ1-4; D is perhaps TRBD1 (5 bases). CDR3 length: 14 residues. Trimming pared 1 base from V and 3 bases from J, leaving 6 bases between. Germline CDR1 and CDR2: LNHNV and YYDKDF (reference sequence). The CDR3 DNA reads as TGTGCCACCAGCAGAGGACAGCCTAATGAAAAACTGTTTTTT. This sequence encodes CATSRGQPNEKLFF. Supplemented by reference TRBV15 and TRBJ1-4, the full variable domain reads DAMVIQNPRYQVTQFGKPVTLSCSQTLNHNVMYWYQQKSSQAPKLLFHYYDKDFNNEADTPDNFQSRRPNTSFCFLDIRSPGLGDTAMYLCATSRGQPNEKLFFGSGTQLSVL.

This chain joins TRBV7-9 and TRBJ2-7; TRBD2 matches 7 bases. J was trimmed by 2 bases and V by 4 bases; bases with no gene match: 11. The CDR3 runs to 16 residues. Germline values: CDR1 SEHNR, CDR2 FQNEAQ (reference sequence). DNA for the CDR3: TGTGCCAGCAGCTCACTAGCGTCCGCCGCCCCCTACGAGCAGTACTTC. Amino acids: CASSSLASAAPYEQYF.

The chain links TRBV4-1 to TRBJ1-5, with D unclear. Germline V gene data show CDR1 as MGHRA and CDR2 as YSYEKL. This CDR3 comprises 17 residues. Trimming stripped 0 bases from V and 0 bases from J, with 12 bases between. The CDR3: CASSQDPTENSNQPQHF. CDR3 nucleotide sequence: TGCGCCAGCAGCCAAGACCCCACAGAGAATAGCAATCAGCCCCAGCATTTT.

The V and J genes are TRBV2 and TRBJ2-5; D unclear. V was cut by 4 bases and J by 5 bases, with 8 bases left in between. CDR1 is SNHLY, CDR2 FYNNEI, per germline. The CDR3 spans 12 residues. CDR3 in amino acids: CASSVQIETQYF. In nucleotides, the CDR3 is TGTGCCAGCAGTGTCCAGATCGAGACCCAGTACTTC.

J is TRBJ1-2 and V is TRBV4-2; 11 nucleotides align to TRBD1. Trimming cost V 4 bases and J 8 bases; bases outside gene matches: 6. CDR3 size: 14 residues. Germline values: CDR1 LGHNA, CDR2 YNFKEQ. The CDR3: CASSPGQGAYGYTF. CDR3 DNA: TGTGCCAGCAGCCCCGGACAGGGGGCTTACGGCTACACCTTC.